The 32 T cell receptor beta chains presented below share a single source sample, sequenced in a study of CD8 T cells in Susac syndrome. Reverse transcription of 0.5 to 1 ug RNA was performed with random hexamers. MiXCR, applied by TCRdb to the immunoSEQ multiplex PCR reads, yields one record per CDR3 protein. The data contain 90,000 or so distinct CDR3 sequences, 85% to 95% of them singletons. The sample was CD8+ T cells from PBMCs. All receptors derive from a human donor in good health.

The rearrangement joins TRBV20-1 to TRBJ2-5, with D perhaps matching TRBD2 (6 bases). Deletions cut 5 bases from V and 5 bases from J, with 24 bases between. Germline CDR1 is DFQATT and CDR2 is SNEGSKA (reference sequence). The CDR3 length is 16 residues. CDR3 amino acids: CSASASLLASLETQYF. The CDR3 coding sequence is TGCAGTGCTTCCGCGTCCCTCCTAGCGTCTTTGGAGACCCAGTACTTC.

This chain uses TRBV29-1 with TRBJ2-3; a possible D gene is TRBD1 (6 bases). The CDR3 contains 15 residues. Germline assignment: CDR1 SQVTM and CDR2 ANQGSEA. V lost 5 bases to trimming and J lost 5 bases, with 20 bases between them. CDR3 coding DNA: TGCAGCGTTAATCCCAGGGGAAAATGGGGAGATACGCAGTATTTT. This encodes CSVNPRGKWGDTQYF.

The chain has TRBV5-1 and TRBJ2-5; possibly TRBD2 for D (5 bases). This CDR3 comprises 15 residues. Germline-derived CDR1 and CDR2 are SGHRS and YFSETQ. V lost 1 base, J lost 1 base, and 11 bases lay in between. CDR3 bases: TGCGCCAGCAGCTTGTACCGTCTAGCCCAAGAGACCCAGTACTTC. Protein sequence: CASSLYRLAQETQYF.

This chain joins TRBV29-1 and TRBJ2-3, with unresolved D. CDR1 and CDR2 (germline): SQVTM, ANQGSEA. The CDR3 length is 13 residues. V lost 5 bases and J lost 1, with 10 bases in between. This chain's CDR3 is CSVSTGGTDTQYF. The DNA of the CDR3 is TGCAGCGTTTCGACCGGCGGCACAGATACGCAGTATTTT.

The gene calls are TRBV9 and TRBJ2-2, with TRBD1 matching 10 bases. The germline gives CDR1 SGDLS, CDR2 YYNGEE. The CDR3 covers 15 residues. Trimming took 4 bases from V and 6 from J; bases not matched to a gene: 6. CDR3 coding DNA: TGTGCCAGCAGCTACCGGGACAGGGGCGCCGGGGAGCTGTTTTTT. It translates to CASSYRDRGAGELFF.

The chain recombines TRBV20-1 with TRBJ2-1; 11 nucleotides agree with TRBD2. The CDR3 is 15 amino acids. The V gene end was trimmed by 1 base and the J gene end by 3 bases; junction bases not matched to a gene: 2. Per germline, CDR1 DFQATT and CDR2 SNEGSKA (reference sequence). The CDR3 nucleotides are TGCAGTGCTAGAGCTAGCGGGGGGAGCTACAATGAGCAGTTCTTC. Translated: CSARASGGSYNEQFF.

This chain joins TRBV11-2 and TRBJ2-3; 12 nucleotides line up with TRBD2. CDR3 length equals 16 residues. Trimming took 3 bases from V and 4 from J; bases not matched to a gene: 5. Germline CDR1 reads SGHAT; CDR2 reads FQNNGV. The CDR3 nucleotides are TGTGCCAGCAGCTTCGAACTAGCGGGGGGCGCAGATACGCAGTATTTT. Its protein is CASSFELAGGADTQYF.

The chain uses TRBV9 and TRBJ1-2, with D perhaps TRBD1 (6 bases). From germline, CDR1 is SGDLS and CDR2 YYNGEE. V shed 3 bases and J shed 4 bases, with 19 bases lying between them. The CDR3 totals 16 residues. The DNA for the CDR3 is TGTGCCAGCAGCGCCAACAGGGACAACCCCCGCTATGGCTACACCTTC. It codes for CASSANRDNPRYGYTF.

V gene TRBV4-1 combines with J gene TRBJ2-1; unclear D gene. Trimming pared 0 bases from V and 4 bases from J, leaving 16 bases between. Germline CDR1 MGHRA, CDR2 YSYEKL. This CDR3 contains 17 residues. This chain's CDR3 is CASSQDPPINVYNEQFF. CDR3 sequence (DNA): TGCGCCAGCAGCCAAGATCCTCCCATAAATGTTTACAATGAGCAGTTCTTC.

In DNA, the CDR3 is TGTGCCAGTCACGAGCCGGGTTTCAATCAGCCCCAGCATTTT. This sequence encodes CASHEPGFNQPQHF. The chain links TRBV19 to TRBJ1-5; D unclear. The CDR3 contains 14 residues. From germline, CDR1 is LNHDA and CDR2 SQIVND (reference sequence). The V end was cut by 8 bases, the J end by 3 bases, with 14 bases between.

The chain links TRBV29-1 to TRBJ2-2; tentatively, D is TRBD1 (5 bases). In germline, CDR1 is SQVTM, CDR2 ANQGSEA. V lost 0 bases and J 2 bases, leaving 10 bases between the germline ends. CDR3 length equals 15 residues. The CDR3 loop is CSVEDRDSNTGELFF. The CDR3 DNA is TGCAGCGTTGAAGACAGGGATTCTAACACCGGGGAGCTGTTTTTT.

The chain couples TRBV3-1 to TRBJ2-1; the D call may be TRBD1 or TRBD2 (6 bases each). V lost 0 bases, J lost 3 bases, and 24 bases lay in between. The germline V gene has CDR1 LGHDT and CDR2 YNNKEL (reference sequence). CDR3 size: 20 residues. In nucleotides, the CDR3 is TGTGCCAGCAGCCAAGATTCGGGACACCCGCCGCGCGGGGACTACAATGAGCAGTTCTTC. Translated: CASSQDSGHPPRGDYNEQFF.

V gene TRBV6-5 combines with J gene TRBJ1-1; 7 bases are a match to TRBD1. The ends lost 2 bases at V and 1 base at J; junction bases unmatched: 1. Germline loops: CDR1 MNHEY, CDR2 SVGAGI. This CDR3 region has 14 residues. The CDR3 bases are TGTGCCAGCAGTTACGGGACAGAGAACACTGAAGCTTTCTTT. Residues: CASSYGTENTEAFF.

The chain recombines TRBV3-1 with TRBJ2-2, with 7 bases identical to TRBD2. The V gene's germline CDR1 is LGHDT and CDR2 YNNKEL (reference sequence). Germline trimming cut 0 bases from V and 6 bases from J; bases unmatched to any gene: 4. This CDR3 is built from 15 residues. This CDR3 reads CASSQDGLAAGELFF. CDR3 in DNA: TGTGCCAGCAGCCAAGATGGGCTAGCGGCCGGGGAGCTGTTTTTT.

This clonotype was recorded only once. The V call is TRBV7-9, the J call TRBJ1-4, with 7 bases matching TRBD1. Germline CDR1 is SEHNR and CDR2 is FQNEAQ (reference sequence). This CDR3 is 17 amino acids long. V dropped 8 bases and J dropped 1; count of bases not matched to a gene: 13. CDR3 amino acids: CASAAPRGEVTNEKLFF. In DNA, the CDR3 is TGTGCCAGCGCCGCCCCCAGGGGGGAAGTAACTAATGAAAAACTGTTTTTT.

The V and J genes are TRBV5-4 and TRBJ2-1; 9 nucleotides match TRBD2. The germline V gene encodes CDR1 SGHNT and CDR2 YYREEE (reference sequence). V dropped 3 bases and J dropped 4; count of bases not matched to a gene: 8. CDR3 length: 16 residues. As DNA, the CDR3 is TGTGCCAGCAGCTCCGCGGGGGGGCCTGCGTACAATGAGCAGTTCTTC. Translating gives CASSSAGGPAYNEQFF. The complete variable domain, with remaining parts taken from reference TRBV5-4 and TRBJ2-1, reads ETGVTQSPTHLIKTRGQQVTLRCSSQSGHNTVSWYQQALGQGPQFIFQYYREEENGRGNFPPRFSGLQFPNYSSELNVNALELDDSALYLCASSSAGGPAYNEQFFGPGTRLTVL.

V usage is TRBV7-9 and J usage is TRBJ2-5, with D uncertain. The CDR3 has 14 amino acids. Trimming took off 1 base at V and 3 bases at J, with 9 bases between the two ends. Germline V gene data show CDR1 as SEHNR and CDR2 as FQNEAQ (reference sequence). The chain's CDR3 is CASSLVAQKETQYF. CDR3 bases: TGTGCCAGCAGCTTAGTCGCCCAGAAAGAGACCCAGTACTTC.

The rearrangement links TRBV27 to TRBJ2-7, with D uncertain. This CDR3 is 14 amino acids long. V lost 1 base and J 2 bases, leaving 9 bases between the germline ends. CDR1 is MNHEY and CDR2 is SMNVEV in the germline V gene (reference sequence). CDR3: CASSLFPGPYEQYF. The CDR3 bases are TGTGCCAGCAGTTTATTTCCGGGCCCCTACGAGCAGTACTTC.

The rearrangement links TRBV20-1 to TRBJ2-7, with D perhaps TRBD2 (5 bases). The V gene lost 5 bases and the J gene lost 0 bases, with 11 bases spanning the gap. The CDR3 has 13 residues. CDR1 and CDR2 (germline): DFQATT, SNEGSKA (reference sequence). CDR3 bases: TGCAGTGCTGTGAGCCGGGACTCCTACGAGCAGTACTTC. Protein sequence: CSAVSRDSYEQYF.

This chain links TRBV9 with TRBJ1-1, with 11 nucleotides matching TRBD1. V lost 4 bases and J lost 1; bases outside the gene matches: 6. Germline CDR1 and CDR2: SGDLS and YYNGEE. This CDR3 spans 16 amino acids. The CDR3 region is CASSPPGQGANTEAFF. The CDR3 DNA reads TGTGCCAGCAGCCCTCCCGGACAGGGGGCGAACACTGAAGCTTTCTTT.

In its sample, this clonotype was seen a few times. Written as DNA, the CDR3 is TGTGCCAGCAGTTTTAGGCTAGCGGGGGGAATCTCCTACGAGCAGTACTTC. The encoded protein is CASSFRLAGGISYEQYF. V gene TRBV12-3 or TRBV12-4 combines with J gene TRBJ2-7; 11 bases align to TRBD2. This CDR3 is built from 17 residues. J was trimmed by 0 bases and V by 3 bases; bases with no gene match: 7.

This clonotype was detected once. The CDR3 reads CASSPAGGRGEQFF. The CDR3 DNA is TGTGCCAGCTCACCAGCGGGGGGCCGAGGAGAGCAGTTCTTC. The genes are TRBV18 and TRBJ2-1; the match to TRBD2 covers 8 bases. Germline lookup yields CDR1 KGHSH and CDR2 LQKENI. The CDR3 length is 14 residues. The junction had 7 bases not matched to a gene; V was cut back by 2 bases and J by 10 bases.

This chain uses TRBV20-1 with TRBJ2-3; 9 positions agree with TRBD2. With 3 bases clipped from V and 1 base from J, the junction kept 2 bases outside the gene matches. Germline assignment: CDR1 DFQATT and CDR2 SNEGSKA (reference sequence). The CDR3 is 14 residues long. The CDR3 loop is CSARTSGRTDTQYF. Written as DNA, the CDR3 is TGCAGTGCTAGGACTAGCGGACGCACAGATACGCAGTATTTT.

The chain is built from TRBV13 and TRBJ2-1; D perhaps matches TRBD2 (5 bases). There are 13 residues in the CDR3. V was shortened by 4 bases and J by 9 bases, with 13 bases between the two germline ends. CDR1 is PRHDT and CDR2 is FYEKMQ in the germline V gene (reference sequence). CDR3 protein: CASSWGAISEQFF. In DNA form, the CDR3 reads TGTGCCAGCAGCTGGGGAGCGATAAGTGAGCAGTTCTTC.

This rearrangement joins TRBV29-1 to TRBJ2-2; maybe TRBD2 (6 bases). Trimming stripped 4 bases from V and 7 bases from J, with 13 bases between. Germline loops: CDR1 SQVTM, CDR2 ANQGSEA. This CDR3 has 13 amino acids. Here the CDR3 reads CSVGGGYGGELFF. CDR3 sequence (DNA): TGCAGCGTTGGTGGGGGGTACGGCGGGGAGCTGTTTTTT.

The chain combines TRBV3-1 with TRBJ1-1; no clear D. This CDR3 has 13 residues. From germline, CDR1 is LGHDT and CDR2 YNNKEL (reference sequence). The V end lost 0 bases, the J end lost 5 bases, and 7 bases lay between the germline ends. As DNA, the CDR3 is TGTGCCAGCAGCCAAGATCCCGGTACTGAAGCTTTCTTT. Protein: CASSQDPGTEAFF.

The chain recombines TRBV9 with TRBJ2-5; TRBD2 matches at 9 bases. V trimming: 1 base; J trimming: 5 bases; junction bases outside the gene matches: 6. The CDR3 is 15 amino acids. Germline assignment: CDR1 SGDLS and CDR2 YYNGEE. As DNA, the CDR3 is TGTGCCAGCAGCGTACTGGCGGGGGGGCTTGAGACCCAGTACTTC. It yields the protein CASSVLAGGLETQYF.

The rearrangement links TRBV20-1 to TRBJ2-3; 9 bases line up with TRBD1. Trimming removed 4 bases from V and 4 bases from J; junction bases left unmatched: 6. In germline, CDR1 is DFQATT, CDR2 SNEGSKA (reference sequence). The CDR3 spans 14 residues. CDR3 amino acids: CSATGTGRADTQYF. For the CDR3, the DNA is TGCAGTGCTACCGGGACAGGGCGCGCAGATACGCAGTATTTT.

This clonotype came up once. CDR3 sequence: CASSPGLGGREAFF. In nucleotides, the CDR3 is TGTGCCAGCAGTCCAGGGCTGGGGGGAAGGGAAGCTTTCTTT. This chain uses TRBV7-8 with TRBJ1-1; TRBD1 might be the D (5 bases). The CDR3 extends over 14 amino acids. CDR1 is SGHVS, CDR2 FQNEAQ, per germline. Trimming took off 6 bases at V and 8 bases at J, with 19 bases between the two ends. Full variable domain (missing parts from reference TRBV7-8 and TRBJ1-1): GAGVSQSPRYKVAKRGQDVALRCDPISGHVSLFWYQQALGQGPEFLTYFQNEAQLDKSGLPSDRFFAERPEGSVSTLKIQRTQQEDSAVYLCASSPGLGGREAFFGQGTRLTVV.

J is TRBJ1-1 and V is TRBV27, with 10 bases matching TRBD1. Germline loops: CDR1 MNHEY, CDR2 SMNVEV (reference sequence). With V trimmed by 6 bases and J by 5 bases, 12 bases remained unmatched. CDR3 length equals 16 residues. In DNA, the CDR3 is TGTGCCAGCAGCTTAATTCTCGGGACAGGGGTGACTGAAGCTTTCTTT. This codes for CASSLILGTGVTEAFF.

This clonotype was observed a single time. The chain joins TRBV27 to TRBJ2-7, with TRBD2 as a possible D gene (5 bases). CDR1 MNHEY and CDR2 SMNVEV come from the germline V gene (reference sequence). The CDR3 loop spans 16 amino acids. V lost 6 bases to trimming and J lost 4 bases, with 22 bases between them. CDR3 nucleotides: TGTGCCAGCAGCCCCTCGCACGGGGTGGCAAAGTACGAGCAGTACTTC. Protein: CASSPSHGVAKYEQYF.

The J gene is TRBJ1-1, the V gene TRBV14; the D gene is possibly TRBD1 (5 bases). CDR3 length equals 11 residues. Germline CDR1 and CDR2: SGHDN and FVKESK. Trimming took off 3 bases at V and 10 bases at J, with 9 bases between the two ends. The CDR3 DNA sequence: TGTGCCAGCAGCCAGGGGGTAACAGCTTTCTTT. It specifies CASSQGVTAFF.